This T cell receptor beta chain was sequenced in a study of cytomegalovirus exposure and HLA in healthy donors. The PCR contained 60 Vbeta and 13 Jbeta primers. Clones were read by immunoSEQ multiplex PCR, and TCRdb kept only the in-frame ones, dropping some. In the table there are roughly 170,000 clones, roughly 84% of which are singletons. CDR3 size: 16 residues. Germline lookup yields CDR1 MNHNS and CDR2 SASEGT. The ends lost 2 bases at V and 4 bases at J; junction bases unmatched: 7. The chain combines TRBV6-1 with TRBJ2-2; 7 bases are shared with TRBD1. Sample: PBMCs. The TCR comes from a girl aged 2 to 10 in good health and CMV-seropositive. The CDR3 DNA reads TGTGCCAGCAGTGAACGAGGGGGCGTGAGCACCGGGGAGCTGTTTTTT. Translating it yields CASSERGGVSTGELFF.